These T cell receptor beta chains were read from a single sample in a study of cytomegalovirus exposure and HLA in healthy donors. Only in-frame clones appear in the TCRdb table, and some are missing; sequencing was by immunoSEQ multiplex PCR. Seen here are roughly 93,000 clones, around 75% observed once, and the top ten hold roughly 9.7%. Material: PBMCs. These receptors were taken from a man between 18 and 35 years old in good health and CMV-seropositive. The CDR3 runs from the conserved cysteine through the conserved F or W. D genes are given only for firm matches. Clone sizes are given selectively: once, few, many, or a class where the clone is expanded.

j_call	d_call	clone_size	v_call	cdr3_aa	cdr3_nt
TRBJ2-7	NA	NA	TRBV6-5	CASSYEDSDPYEQYF	TGTGCCAGCAGTTACGAGGACAGCGACCCCTACGAGCAGTACTTC
TRBJ1-3	NA	NA	TRBV28	CASTSIKTSGNTIYF	TGTGCCAGCACAAGCATAAAAACCTCTGGAAACACCATATATTTT
TRBJ1-2	NA	NA	TRBV27	CASKRGDNYGYTF	TGTGCCAGCAAAAGGGGTGATAACTATGGCTACACCTTC
TRBJ2-7	TRBD1	once	TRBV11-2	CASSLVRRGRNEQYF	TGTGCCAGCAGCTTAGTTCGCAGGGGGCGCAACGAGCAGTACTTC
TRBJ2-3	TRBD1	NA	TRBV6-4	CASSEGDRGEGDTQYF	TGTGCCAGCAGTGAAGGGGACAGGGGAGAGGGAGATACGCAGTATTTT
TRBJ2-1	NA	NA	TRBV12-2	CASRLGLAGVTNNEQFF	TGTGCAAGTCGCTTAGGACTAGCGGGGGTCACAAACAATGAGCAGTTCTTC
TRBJ2-7	TRBD2	NA	TRBV28	CASSFGLAGSEQYF	TGTGCCAGCAGTTTTGGACTAGCGGGGTCCGAGCAGTACTTC
TRBJ2-7	NA	NA	TRBV15	CATSREGSRAYEQYF	TGTGCCACCAGCAGAGAAGGTAGCAGGGCCTACGAGCAGTACTTC
TRBJ2-7	TRBD1	NA	TRBV18	CASSPTDRMGSEQYF	TGTGCCAGCTCACCGACGGACAGGATGGGCTCCGAGCAGTACTTC
TRBJ1-1	NA	NA	TRBV4-2	CASSQVGNTEAFF	TGTGCCAGCAGCCAAGTGGGCAACACTGAAGCTTTCTTT